The rows below give T cell receptor beta chains drawn from one sample of a study of cytomegalovirus exposure and HLA in healthy donors. Data came from immunoSEQ multiplex PCR; TCRdb stores just in-frame clones and leaves some out. Among 310,000 or so clones, about 90% were seen once, and the ten largest hold about 2.5%. Specimen: PBMCs. These TCRs come from a woman aged 18 to 35 in good health and CMV-seronegative. Both conserved end residues are part of each CDR3. A D gene is named only where the DNA matches it firmly. The size field is filled for only some rows; it gives once, few, many or a size class.

CDR3nt | CDR3aa | j_gene | v_gene | abundance | d_gene
TGTGCCAGTAATCAGGTTGGCAGGCGGGGAGAGACCCAGTACTTC | CASNQVGRRGETQYF | TRBJ2-5 | TRBV19 | NA | NA
TGTGCCATCAGGCACCTAGCAGCAGATACGCAGTATTTT | CAIRHLAADTQYF | TRBJ2-3 | TRBV10-3 | NA | NA
TGTGCCAGCTGGAGAGGAGCGACTGAAGCTTTCTTT | CASWRGATEAFF | TRBJ1-1 | TRBV6-5 | NA | NA
TGTGCCAGCAGCCCTCCCCTTGCAACTAATGAAAAACTGTTTTTT | CASSPPLATNEKLFF | TRBJ1-4 | TRBV2 | NA | NA
TGTGCCAGCAGCGCGGTAGAGAGCTCCTACAATGAGCAGTTCTTC | CASSAVESSYNEQFF | TRBJ2-1 | TRBV9 | NA | NA
TGCGCCAGCAGCTTGGGGGGACAAGGGGAGATCTATGGCTACACCTTC | CASSLGGQGEIYGYTF | TRBJ1-2 | TRBV5-1 | NA | NA
TGTGCCAGCAGCGCGCCCGGGACTAGCTTTGGCACAGATACGCAGTATTTT | CASSAPGTSFGTDTQYF | TRBJ2-3 | TRBV7-3 | NA | TRBD2
TGCAGCGTCCGGGCCAGACAGTCCTACGAGCAGTACTTC | CSVRARQSYEQYF | TRBJ2-7 | TRBV29-1 | NA | NA
TGTGCCAGCAGCTTAGATCGTGGAGTCTCCTCTGGAAACACCATATATTTT | CASSLDRGVSSGNTIYF | TRBJ1-3 | TRBV11-2 | NA | NA
TGTGCCAGCAGCTCACAACTAGCGGGGGGGCTAAACATTCAGTACTTC | CASSSQLAGGLNIQYF | TRBJ2-4 | TRBV9 | NA | TRBD2
TGCGCCAGCAGCCAAGAAGCTACTAGCGGTCCCCCCTACGAGCAGTACTTC | CASSQEATSGPPYEQYF | TRBJ2-7 | TRBV4-1 | NA | TRBD2
TGTGCCAGCAGCTTGGCACAGGGACAGGGATACCACGAGCAGTACTTC | CASSLAQGQGYHEQYF | TRBJ2-7 | TRBV5-6 | NA | TRBD1
TGCGCCAGCAGCTTGTCTGCAGGGATAAGTTCGGCTGAAGCTTTCTTT | CASSLSAGISSAEAFF | TRBJ1-1 | TRBV5-1 | NA | NA
TGTGCCAGCAGCTCGGGAGGTTCAAATGGCTACACCTTC | CASSSGGSNGYTF | TRBJ1-2 | TRBV7-6 | NA | NA
TGTGCCAGCAGCTTAGGGACAGGGAGCAATCAGCCCCAGCATTTT | CASSLGTGSNQPQHF | TRBJ1-5 | TRBV7-9 | NA | TRBD1
TGTGCCAGCAGTCTAGCGGAGGGTACGGGGGAGCAGTACTTC | CASSLAEGTGEQYF | TRBJ2-7 | TRBV6-5 | NA | TRBD2
TGTGCCAGCAGCTGGATGGCGGGGGGTCGCACAGATACGCAGTATTTT | CASSWMAGGRTDTQYF | TRBJ2-3 | TRBV9 | NA | TRBD2
TGTGCCTGGAGTAAACAGGGTTGGGGTGGCTACACCTTC | CAWSKQGWGGYTF | TRBJ1-2 | TRBV30 | once | NA
TGTGCCAGCAGTTTGGCGGGGGCTGGAAACACCATATATTTT | CASSLAGAGNTIYF | TRBJ1-3 | TRBV27 | NA | NA
TGTGCCAGCTCACGGGCGCAGGGCCCTGGGGCCAACGTCCTGACTTTC | CASSRAQGPGANVLTF | TRBJ2-6 | TRBV18 | NA | NA
TGTGCCAGCAGTGCGTGGAACACTGAAGCTTTCTTT | CASSAWNTEAFF | TRBJ1-1 | TRBV2 | NA | NA
TGTGCCAGCAGCTTAGCTCCTAGCGGGGGGTTCTACGAGCAGTACTTC | CASSLAPSGGFYEQYF | TRBJ2-7 | TRBV7-2 | NA | TRBD2
TGTTCCAGCAGCTCAAACGGACAGGGGAACTACGAGCAGTACTTC | CSSSSNGQGNYEQYF | TRBJ2-7 | TRBV7-9 | NA | TRBD1
TGTGCCAGCAGCCCCCTAGCGGGGAAGAGAATCGGGGAGCTGTTTTTT | CASSPLAGKRIGELFF | TRBJ2-2 | TRBV7-9 | NA | TRBD2
TGCGCCAGCAGCTTGGCCACAGGGGGCAACACTGAAGCTTTCTTT | CASSLATGGNTEAFF | TRBJ1-1 | TRBV5-1 | NA | TRBD1
TGTGCCAGCTCATCCGACAGGGACCATGACTATGGCTACACCTTC | CASSSDRDHDYGYTF | TRBJ1-2 | TRBV18 | NA | TRBD1
TGTGCCAGCAGCTTAGGTCCCCGACAGGGAGAGAACACTGAAGCTTTCTTT | CASSLGPRQGENTEAFF | TRBJ1-1 | TRBV7-6 | once | TRBD1
TGTGCCAGCAGCTTAGGGCTTAAGCGGCAGAACACTGAAGCTTTCTTT | CASSLGLKRQNTEAFF | TRBJ1-1 | TRBV11-2 | NA | NA
TGTGCCAGCAGTGGGAAGACAGTCAGTACGACAACTAATGAAAAACTGTTTTTT | CASSGKTVSTTTNEKLFF | TRBJ1-4 | TRBV2 | NA | NA
TGTGCCAGCAGCCCCGGGACAGGGACCGGGGGCTACACCTTC | CASSPGTGTGGYTF | TRBJ1-2 | TRBV5-4 | NA | TRBD1
TGTGCCAGTAGTATGGGATCCGGGACAGGGGTCCACGAGCAGTACTTC | CASSMGSGTGVHEQYF | TRBJ2-7 | TRBV19 | NA | TRBD1
TGTGCCAGCAGTTACTCCGGGGTGAACACTGAAGCTTTCTTT | CASSYSGVNTEAFF | TRBJ1-1 | TRBV6-5 | NA | NA
TGTGCCAGCAGCTGGGACAGGGAGGGAGATACGCAGTATTTT | CASSWDREGDTQYF | TRBJ2-3 | TRBV5-4 | NA | TRBD1
TGTGCCAGCAGCGCCGAGGCTGCCGGGGACGAGCAGTACTTC | CASSAEAAGDEQYF | TRBJ2-7 | TRBV9 | NA | NA
TGTGCCAGCAGCTTGCTCGTCGGTATTCACTACGAGCAGTACTTC | CASSLLVGIHYEQYF | TRBJ2-7 | TRBV5-4 | NA | NA
TGCGCCAGCAGAGGCGGGGGATTATGGGAGACCCAGCACTTC | CASRGGGLWETQHF | TRBJ2-5 | TRBV10-2 | NA | TRBD2
TGTGCCAGCAGCTTAGATCCTGCAGCTAAGAGGGACACTGAAGCTTTCTTT | CASSLDPAAKRDTEAFF | TRBJ1-1 | TRBV11-2 | NA | NA
TGTGCCATCAGTGGCGGACAGGGACCCTCCCCGAACACTGAAGCTTTCTTT | CAISGGQGPSPNTEAFF | TRBJ1-1 | TRBV10-3 | few | TRBD1
TGTGCCAGCAGCCTATCCAGGCCAGATACGCAGTATTTT | CASSLSRPDTQYF | TRBJ2-3 | TRBV7-2 | once | NA
TGTGCCAGCAGTTACACGAACCAGGGGTTCACTGAAGCTTTCTTT | CASSYTNQGFTEAFF | TRBJ1-1 | TRBV6-5 | once | NA
TGTGCCAGCAGCCCAGGAATGGGGGCGGGTTACAATGAGCAGTTCTTC | CASSPGMGAGYNEQFF | TRBJ2-1 | TRBV6-6 | NA | NA
TGTGCCAGCTCACATGGGACAGGGGCCAATGAAAAACTGTTTTTT | CASSHGTGANEKLFF | TRBJ1-4 | TRBV18 | once | TRBD1
TGTGCCAGCAGTTGGGGCGGTCAGGGCACAGATACGCAGTATTTT | CASSWGGQGTDTQYF | TRBJ2-3 | TRBV27 | NA | NA
TGTGCCAGTAGTATGTTAGGACAGGGGAGGACGCAGTATTTT | CASSMLGQGRTQYF | TRBJ2-3 | TRBV19 | NA | TRBD1
TGTGCCAGCAGCCCCGGGAGCCCCGCCACGGATACGCAGTATTTT | CASSPGSPATDTQYF | TRBJ2-3 | TRBV13 | NA | NA
TGCGCCAGCAGCGTCGGACAGGGGGAATCTCCCTCTGGGGCCAACGTCCTGACTTTC | CASSVGQGESPSGANVLTF | TRBJ2-6 | TRBV10-1 | NA | TRBD1
TGTGCCAGCAGCTTGGGGGCAGGGGGCGATGGCTACACCTTC | CASSLGAGGDGYTF | TRBJ1-2 | TRBV5-6 | NA | TRBD1
TGTGCCACCTCGGACAGATACACTGAAGCTTTCTTT | CATSDRYTEAFF | TRBJ1-1 | TRBV5-6 | NA | NA
TGTGCCAGCAGCGTAACAGGGGGTAGGAATGAGCAGTTCTTC | CASSVTGGRNEQFF | TRBJ2-1 | TRBV9 | NA | TRBD1
TGTGCCAGCAGCGCTATTGGACAGGGCCCTAACTATGGCTACACCTTC | CASSAIGQGPNYGYTF | TRBJ1-2 | TRBV27 | NA | TRBD1
TGTGCCAGTAGCCGTACAGGGGGTACTGAAGCTTTCTTT | CASSRTGGTEAFF | TRBJ1-1 | TRBV19 | once | TRBD1
TGTGCCATCAGTGCGGGACAGGGGGCTTTCTACGAGCAGTACTTC | CAISAGQGAFYEQYF | TRBJ2-7 | TRBV10-3 | NA | TRBD1
TGTGCTAGTGGTTTGGCGGGACTAGCGGTCGTCAGCTCCTACAATGAGCAGTTCTTC | CASGLAGLAVVSSYNEQFF | TRBJ2-1 | TRBV12-5 | once | TRBD2
TGTGCCAGCAGTCGCGGTAATGAGCAGTTCTTC | CASSRGNEQFF | TRBJ2-1 | TRBV9 | NA | NA
TGTGCCAGCAGCTTAAGGGGACGGGGGTCTTCCACAGATACGCAGTATTTT | CASSLRGRGSSTDTQYF | TRBJ2-3 | TRBV7-3 | few | NA
TGTGCCAGCAGCTTGCTTGGTTACGAGCAGTACTTC | CASSLLGYEQYF | TRBJ2-7 | TRBV5-6 | NA | NA
TGCGCCAGCAGCCAAGGCCTTCTAGCGGGGGGACACCAAGAGACCCAGTACTTC | CASSQGLLAGGHQETQYF | TRBJ2-5 | TRBV4-1 | NA | TRBD2
TGTGCCAGCAGCCTAAGGAGGACAGGGGGTGAATCCGGAAACACCATATATTTT | CASSLRRTGGESGNTIYF | TRBJ1-3 | TRBV7-9 | NA | TRBD1